These 17 T cell receptor beta chains share one sample of origin, sequenced in a study of T-cell reconstitution after alpha-beta-depleted transplantation in children. Unique molecular identifiers tagged the TCRbeta library. TCRdb ran MiXCR on the PCR reads and lists one entry per CDR3 protein. Of about 540,000 distinct CDR3 sequences listed, about 17% were seen once; the top ten hold less than 4%. Here the sequenced sample was PBMCs from the stem cell graft donor, taken from the stem cell graft. All receptors derive from a human donor who donated a stem cell graft to a child with acute lymphoblastic leukemia.

The genes are TRBV9 and TRBJ2-5; weak D call: TRBD2 (7 bases). The V gene's germline CDR1 is SGDLS and CDR2 YYNGEE. V was cut by 5 bases and J by 2 bases, with 13 bases left in between. The CDR3 covers 14 residues. The CDR3 sequence: CASSWRGLQETQYF. DNA of the CDR3: TGTGCCAGCAGTTGGCGGGGGCTACAAGAGACCCAGTACTTC.

This clonotype came up a few times. The chain combines TRBV7-9 with TRBJ2-2; TRBD2 aligns across 13 bases. The CDR3 loop spans 16 amino acids. Germline CDR1 and CDR2: SEHNR and FQNEAQ (reference sequence). Trimming removed 5 bases from V and 6 bases from J; junction bases left unmatched: 6. The CDR3 spells CASSPRTSGSPGELFF. The CDR3 DNA reads TGTGCCAGCAGCCCGCGGACTAGCGGGAGTCCCGGGGAGCTGTTTTTT.

This clonotype was counted once. The chain is built from TRBV20-1 and TRBJ2-7, with D possibly TRBD2 on 6 matching bases. Germline V gives CDR1 DFQATT, CDR2 SNEGSKA (reference sequence). The CDR3 sequence is 16 residues long. V lost 1 base and J 7 bases, leaving 23 bases between the germline ends. CDR3 bases: TGCAGTGCTAGAGGTCGGTCGCAGGCGTTTGGGGGGGAGCAGTACTTC. Translation gives CSARGRSQAFGGEQYF.

The chain has TRBV19 and TRBJ1-3; D possibly corresponds to TRBD1 (6 bases). Trimming cost V 6 bases and J 0 bases, with 15 bases left between them. CDR1 and CDR2 (germline): LNHDA, SQIVND (reference sequence). CDR3 size: 16 residues. The CDR3 coding sequence is TGTGCCAGTAGCCGGCCCTTGGACAGCTCTGGAAACACCATATATTTT. Translated: CASSRPLDSSGNTIYF.

The sample holds a few counts of this clonotype. The V call is TRBV5-1, the J call TRBJ1-1; D call uncertain. CDR3 length: 16 residues. The germline CDR1 and CDR2 sequences are SGHRS and YFSETQ. Trimming took off 4 bases at V and 0 bases at J, with 16 bases between the two ends. Here the CDR3 DNA reads TGCGCCAGCAGCCCCCCCGGAAAAGCTGTGAACACTGAAGCTTTCTTT. It yields the protein CASSPPGKAVNTEAFF.

This clonotype turned up a few times. V gene TRBV7-2 combines with J gene TRBJ2-7; D is unclear. Germline values: CDR1 SGHTA, CDR2 FQGNSA. This CDR3 has 14 residues. V lost 1 base, J lost 5 bases, and 12 bases lay in between. CDR3 in DNA: TGTGCCAGCAGCTTAGATGGCAGAACCCACGAGCAGTACTTC. Translated, it gives CASSLDGRTHEQYF.

This clonotype has just a few counts. The genes are TRBV11-1 and TRBJ2-1; 14 bases match TRBD2. The CDR3 has 18 amino acids. The junction had 1 base not matched to a gene; V was cut back by 0 bases and J by 0 bases. Germline CDR1 is SGHAT and CDR2 is FQDESV (reference sequence). The CDR3, as DNA: TGTGCCAGCAGCTTAGCCGGGACTAGCGGGAGCTCCTACAATGAGCAGTTCTTC. Amino acid sequence: CASSLAGTSGSSYNEQFF.

The chain has TRBV7-3 and TRBJ2-1; TRBD2 aligns across 11 bases. Germline CDR1 SGHTA, CDR2 FQGTGA. V shed 7 bases, J shed 9 bases, and the junction held 11 bases outside the gene matches. The CDR3 totals 15 residues. The CDR3 sequence is CASKELAGGRSEQFF. CDR3 nucleotides: TGTGCCAGCAAGGAGCTAGCGGGAGGCCGGAGTGAGCAGTTCTTC.

This clonotype was observed a handful of times. V and J are TRBV11-2 and TRBJ1-1, with D possibly being TRBD1 (5 bases). This CDR3 is built from 15 residues. Germline V gene sequence: CDR1 SGHAT, CDR2 FQNNGV. The V and J ends lost 5 bases and 1 base respectively, with 14 bases between them. The CDR3 loop is CASSRPTDPNTEAFF. CDR3 coding DNA: TGTGCCAGCAGCCGACCGACAGATCCGAACACTGAAGCTTTCTTT.

This clonotype turned up a few times. The chain combines TRBV20-1 with TRBJ2-4; 10 nucleotides line up with TRBD2. Trimming at V came to 6 bases and at J to 0 bases, leaving 2 bases not matched to a gene. Germline CDR1 DFQATT, CDR2 SNEGSKA (reference sequence). The CDR3 totals 14 residues. The CDR3 DNA follows: TGCAGTGCAAGGACTAGCGGAGCCAAAAACATTCAGTACTTC. This translates into CSARTSGAKNIQYF.

Ten or more counts support this clonotype. The chain is built from TRBV12-3 or TRBV12-4 and TRBJ2-7; the D is unclear. V lost 3 bases to trimming and J lost 3 bases, with 3 bases between them. The CDR3 extends over 11 amino acids. This chain's CDR3 is CASSFLYEQYF. CDR3 bases: TGTGCCAGCAGTTTCCTCTACGAGCAGTACTTC.

In this sample, this clonotype turned up a few times. The chain is built from TRBV5-1 and TRBJ2-1; 10 bases line up with TRBD1. V dropped 4 bases and J dropped 9; count of bases not matched to a gene: 13. This CDR3 is built from 16 residues. Germline V gene data show CDR1 as SGHRS and CDR2 as YFSETQ. The CDR3 sequence: CASSAGDRGRLSEQFF. The CDR3 nucleotides are TGCGCCAGCAGCGCCGGAGACAGGGGGCGTTTGAGTGAGCAGTTCTTC. Full variable domain (outside the CDR3, taken from reference TRBV5-1 and TRBJ2-1): KAGVTQTPRYLIKTRGQQVTLSCSPISGHRSVSWYQQTPGQGLQFLFEYFSETQRNKGNFPGRFSGRQFSNSRSEMNVSTLELGDSALYLCASSAGDRGRLSEQFFGPGTRLTVL.

Only a few counts were recorded for this clonotype. The rearrangement joins TRBV5-1 to TRBJ2-1; D call uncertain. In germline, CDR1 is SGHRS, CDR2 YFSETQ. Deletions cut 0 bases from V and 7 bases from J, with 11 bases between. The CDR3 sequence is 14 residues long. CDR3 sequence (DNA): TGCGCCAGCAGCTTGGTTGCAGCTAGTAATGAGCAGTTCTTC. Its protein product is CASSLVAASNEQFF.

In its sample, this clonotype was seen a few times. This chain links TRBV10-2 with TRBJ1-3, with D perhaps matching TRBD1 (6 bases). The V gene lost 2 bases and the J gene lost 4 bases, with 15 bases spanning the gap. This CDR3 contains 16 residues. Germline V gene sequence: CDR1 WSHSY, CDR2 SAAADI. The CDR3 loop reads CASSESYTGTGNTIYF. CDR3 DNA sequence: TGCGCCAGCAGTGAGAGTTACACAGGGACGGGAAACACCATATATTTT.

This clonotype came up a few times. This chain connects TRBV5-1 to TRBJ2-2, with D perhaps being TRBD1 or TRBD2 (5 bases each). The germline V and J ends were trimmed by 9 bases and 6 bases, with 12 bases remaining between them. Germline lookup yields CDR1 SGHRS and CDR2 YFSETQ. The CDR3 contains 12 residues. This chain's CDR3 is CATNSGPGELFF. In DNA form, the CDR3 reads TGCGCCACTAACTCGGGGCCCGGGGAGCTGTTTTTT. Combining the CDR3 with reference TRBV5-1 and TRBJ2-2 gives the whole variable domain KAGVTQTPRYLIKTRGQQVTLSCSPISGHRSVSWYQQTPGQGLQFLFEYFSETQRNKGNFPGRFSGRQFSNSRSEMNVSTLELGDSALYLCATNSGPGELFFGEGSRLTVL.

V and J are TRBV27 and TRBJ1-4; 11 bases line up with TRBD1. The CDR3 covers 14 residues. Trimming at V came to 6 bases and at J to 7 bases, leaving 4 bases not matched to a gene. Germline CDR1 reads MNHEY; CDR2 reads SMNVEV (reference sequence). CDR3 sequence: CASRRTGGSEKLFF. Here the CDR3 DNA reads TGTGCCAGCAGGCGGACAGGGGGCAGTGAAAAACTGTTTTTT.

This chain connects TRBV7-9 to TRBJ2-4; tentatively, D is TRBD2 (5 bases). In germline, CDR1 is SEHNR, CDR2 FQNEAQ (reference sequence). The CDR3 sequence is 13 residues long. V lost 6 bases and J lost 6, with 12 bases in between. CDR3 in amino acids: CASREARVNIQYF. CDR3 DNA: TGTGCCAGCAGGGAGGCCCGGGTAAACATTCAGTACTTC. Full variable domain (remainder filled in from reference TRBV7-9 and TRBJ2-4): DTGVSQNPRHKITKRGQNVTFRCDPISEHNRLYWYRQTLGQGPEFLTYFQNEAQLEKSRLLSDRFSAERPKGSFSTLEIQRTEQGDSAMYLCASREARVNIQYFGAGTRLSVL.